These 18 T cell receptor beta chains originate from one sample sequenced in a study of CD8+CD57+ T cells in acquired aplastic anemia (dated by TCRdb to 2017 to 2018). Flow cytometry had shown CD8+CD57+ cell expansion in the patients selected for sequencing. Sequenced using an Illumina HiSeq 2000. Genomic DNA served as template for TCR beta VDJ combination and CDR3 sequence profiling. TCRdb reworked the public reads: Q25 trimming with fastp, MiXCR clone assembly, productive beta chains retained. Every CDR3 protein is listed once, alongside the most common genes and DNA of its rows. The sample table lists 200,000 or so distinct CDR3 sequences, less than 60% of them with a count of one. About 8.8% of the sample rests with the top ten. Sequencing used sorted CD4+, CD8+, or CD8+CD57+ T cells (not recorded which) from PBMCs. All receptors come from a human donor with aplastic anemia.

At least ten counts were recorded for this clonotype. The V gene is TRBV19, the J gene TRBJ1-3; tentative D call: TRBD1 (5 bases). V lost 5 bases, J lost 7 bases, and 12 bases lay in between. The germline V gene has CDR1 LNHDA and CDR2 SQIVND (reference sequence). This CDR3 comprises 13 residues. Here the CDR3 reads CASSRGGGNTIYF. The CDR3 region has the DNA TGTGCCAGTAGTCGCGGGGGAGGGAACACCATATATTTT.

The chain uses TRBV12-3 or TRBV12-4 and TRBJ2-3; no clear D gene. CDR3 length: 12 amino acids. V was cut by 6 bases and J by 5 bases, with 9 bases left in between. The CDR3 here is CASSPLGDTQYF. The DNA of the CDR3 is TGTGCCAGCAGCCCCCTCGGAGATACGCAGTATTTT.

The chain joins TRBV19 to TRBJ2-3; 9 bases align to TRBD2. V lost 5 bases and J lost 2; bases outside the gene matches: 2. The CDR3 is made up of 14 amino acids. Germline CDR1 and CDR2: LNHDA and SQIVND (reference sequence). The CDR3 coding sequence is TGTGCCAGTAGTCCTAGCGGGAACACAGATACGCAGTATTTT. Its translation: CASSPSGNTDTQYF. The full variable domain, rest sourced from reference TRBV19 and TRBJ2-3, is DGGITQSPKYLFRKEGQNVTLSCEQNLNHDAMYWYRQDPGQGLRLIYYSQIVNDFQKGDIAEGYSVSREKKESFPLTVTSAQKNPTAFYLCASSPSGNTDTQYFGPGTRLTVL.

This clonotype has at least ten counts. The CDR3 is CASSELGGSYTF. CDR3 bases: TGCGCCAGCAGTGAGTTGGGGGGAAGCTACACCTTC. The V gene is TRBV10-2, the J gene TRBJ1-2, with a tentative D call TRBD1 (5 bases). V was trimmed by 1 base and J by 9 bases, leaving 9 bases between them. The germline gives CDR1 WSHSY, CDR2 SAAADI. The CDR3 runs to 12 residues.

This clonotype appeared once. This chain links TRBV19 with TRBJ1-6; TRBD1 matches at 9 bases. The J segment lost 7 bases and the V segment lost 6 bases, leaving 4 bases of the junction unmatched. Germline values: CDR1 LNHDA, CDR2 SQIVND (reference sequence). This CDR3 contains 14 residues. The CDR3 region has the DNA TGTGCCAGTAGAACCGGGACAGGGAATTCACCCCTCCACTTT. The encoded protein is CASRTGTGNSPLHF.

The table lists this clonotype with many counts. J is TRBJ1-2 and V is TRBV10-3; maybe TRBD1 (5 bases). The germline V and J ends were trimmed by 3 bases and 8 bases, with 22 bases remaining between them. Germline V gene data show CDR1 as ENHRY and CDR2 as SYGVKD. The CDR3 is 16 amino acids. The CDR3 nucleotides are TGTGCCATCAGTGATCTGGTACCGGACATGCCTGGAGGCTACACCTTC. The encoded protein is CAISDLVPDMPGGYTF.

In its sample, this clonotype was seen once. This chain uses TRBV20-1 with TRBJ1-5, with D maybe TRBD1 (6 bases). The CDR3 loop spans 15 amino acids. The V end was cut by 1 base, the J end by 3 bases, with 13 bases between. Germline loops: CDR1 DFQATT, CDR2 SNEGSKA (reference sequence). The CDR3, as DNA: TGCAGTGCTAGAGTTGGGGGCACAAACAATCAGCCCCAGCATTTT. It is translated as CSARVGGTNNQPQHF.

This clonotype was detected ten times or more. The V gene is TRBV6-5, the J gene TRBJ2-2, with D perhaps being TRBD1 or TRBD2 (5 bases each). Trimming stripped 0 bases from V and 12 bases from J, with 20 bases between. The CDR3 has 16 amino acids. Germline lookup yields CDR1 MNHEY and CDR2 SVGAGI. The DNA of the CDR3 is TGTGCCAGCAGTTACTCGTTCCAGGGACGAGGCCTACAGCTGTTTTTT. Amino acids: CASSYSFQGRGLQLFF.

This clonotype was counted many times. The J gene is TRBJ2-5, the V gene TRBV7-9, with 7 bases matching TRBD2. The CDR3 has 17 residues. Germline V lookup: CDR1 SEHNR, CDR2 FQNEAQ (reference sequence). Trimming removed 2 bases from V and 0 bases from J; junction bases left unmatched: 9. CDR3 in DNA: TGTGCCAGCAGCTTATTAGGGGCTAGCGGCTACCAAGAGACCCAGTACTTC. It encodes CASSLLGASGYQETQYF.

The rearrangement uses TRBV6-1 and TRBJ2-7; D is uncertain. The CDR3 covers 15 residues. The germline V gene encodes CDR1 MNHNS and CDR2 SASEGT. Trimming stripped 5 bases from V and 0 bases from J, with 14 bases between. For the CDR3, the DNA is TGTGCCAGCAGTCCCCGGACGGATGGCTCCTACGAGCAGTACTTC. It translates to CASSPRTDGSYEQYF.

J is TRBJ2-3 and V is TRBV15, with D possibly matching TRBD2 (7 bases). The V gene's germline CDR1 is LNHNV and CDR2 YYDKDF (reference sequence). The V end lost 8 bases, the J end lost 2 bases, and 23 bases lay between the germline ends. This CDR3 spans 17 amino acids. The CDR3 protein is CATATSSAGAFTDTQYF. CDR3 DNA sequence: TGTGCCACCGCAACCTCGAGCGCGGGGGCCTTCACAGATACGCAGTATTTT.

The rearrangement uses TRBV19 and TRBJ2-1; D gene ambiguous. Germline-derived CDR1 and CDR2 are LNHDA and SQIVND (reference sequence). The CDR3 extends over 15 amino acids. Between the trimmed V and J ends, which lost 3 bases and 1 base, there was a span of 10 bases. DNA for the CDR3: TGTGCCAGTAGTATGGGCGCCCTGTCCTACAATGAGCAGTTCTTC. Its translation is CASSMGALSYNEQFF.

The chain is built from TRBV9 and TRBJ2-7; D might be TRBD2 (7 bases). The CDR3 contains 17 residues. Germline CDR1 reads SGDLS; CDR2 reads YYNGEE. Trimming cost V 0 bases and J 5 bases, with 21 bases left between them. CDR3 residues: CASSVDWGRGLLDEQYF. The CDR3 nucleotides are TGTGCCAGCAGCGTAGATTGGGGGCGGGGGCTTCTCGACGAGCAGTACTTC.

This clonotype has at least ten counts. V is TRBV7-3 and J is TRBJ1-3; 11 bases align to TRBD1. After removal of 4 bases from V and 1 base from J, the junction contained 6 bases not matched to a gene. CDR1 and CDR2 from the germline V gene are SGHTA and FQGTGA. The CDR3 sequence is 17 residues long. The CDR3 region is CASSSGQGAISGNTIYF. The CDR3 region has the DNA TGTGCCAGCAGCTCCGGACAGGGGGCTATATCTGGAAACACCATATATTTT.

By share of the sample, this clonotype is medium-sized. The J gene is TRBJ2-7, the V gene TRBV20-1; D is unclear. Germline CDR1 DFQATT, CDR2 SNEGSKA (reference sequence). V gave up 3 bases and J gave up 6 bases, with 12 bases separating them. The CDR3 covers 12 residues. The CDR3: CSASLGNGEQYF. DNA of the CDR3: TGCAGTGCTAGTTTAGGGAACGGCGAGCAGTACTTC.

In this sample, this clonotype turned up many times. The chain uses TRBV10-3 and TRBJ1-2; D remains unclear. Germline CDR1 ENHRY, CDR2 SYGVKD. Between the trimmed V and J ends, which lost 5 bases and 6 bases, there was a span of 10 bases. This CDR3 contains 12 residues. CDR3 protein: CAISSGSHGYTF. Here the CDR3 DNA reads TGTGCCATCAGTTCCGGGAGTCATGGCTACACCTTC.

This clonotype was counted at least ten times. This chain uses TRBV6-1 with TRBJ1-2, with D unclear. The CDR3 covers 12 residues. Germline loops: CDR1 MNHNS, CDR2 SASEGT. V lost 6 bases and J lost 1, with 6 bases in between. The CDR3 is CASRARNYGYTF. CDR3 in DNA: TGTGCCAGCAGGGCTCGTAACTATGGCTACACCTTC.

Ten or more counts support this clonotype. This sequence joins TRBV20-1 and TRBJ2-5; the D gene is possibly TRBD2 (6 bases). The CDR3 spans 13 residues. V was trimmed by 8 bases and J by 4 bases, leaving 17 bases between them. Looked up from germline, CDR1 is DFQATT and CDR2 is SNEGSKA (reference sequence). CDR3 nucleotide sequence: TGCAGTTACCGCGGGACCCTAAGAGAGACCCAGTACTTC. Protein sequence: CSYRGTLRETQYF.